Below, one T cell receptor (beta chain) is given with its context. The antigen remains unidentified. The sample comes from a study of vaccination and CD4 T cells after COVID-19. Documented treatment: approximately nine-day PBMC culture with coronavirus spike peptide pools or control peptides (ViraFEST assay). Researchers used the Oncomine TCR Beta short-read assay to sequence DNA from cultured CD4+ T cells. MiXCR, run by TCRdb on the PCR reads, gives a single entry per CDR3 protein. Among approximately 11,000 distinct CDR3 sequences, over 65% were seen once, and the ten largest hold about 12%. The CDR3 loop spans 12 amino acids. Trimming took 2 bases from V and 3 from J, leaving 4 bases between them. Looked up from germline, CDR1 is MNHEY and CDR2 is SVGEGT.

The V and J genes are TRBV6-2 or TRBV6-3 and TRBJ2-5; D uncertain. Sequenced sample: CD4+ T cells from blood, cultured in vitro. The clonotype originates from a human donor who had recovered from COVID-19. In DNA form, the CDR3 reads TGTGCCAGCAGTTACGAGAAAGAGACCCAGTACTTC. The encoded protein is CASSYEKETQYF.